These 9 T cell receptor beta chains were all obtained from the same sample, sequenced in a study of shared clonotypes between healthy human individuals (dated by TCRdb to the early 2020s). The library was produced with the immunoSEQ multiplex PCR assay. TCRdb carries this immuneACCESS record with in-frame sequences only. Its versions omit some clonotypes, under half of them owing to an unresolved V gene in the studies checked, with the rest unexplained. The sample data list approximately 2,200,000 clones, and around 93% of these were observed just once. The ten most abundant clones make up 1.5% to 2% of the sample. CD8 naive samples were obtained by positive selection for CCR7 among CD45RO-negative cells, yielding a CD45RA+CCR7+ population from which TemRA cells were excluded. Sequencing input: naive CD8+ T cells from PBMCs. Explained via the paper, the cell subset or site label denotes: CD45RA+CCR7+. The receptors derive from a man aged 18 to 35 in good health. Some clones in this sample may be carry-over from other donors' samples.

The V gene is TRBV27, the J gene TRBJ2-5; either TRBD1 or TRBD2 may fit D (6 bases each). Germline V CDR1 and CDR2: MNHEY, SMNVEV (reference sequence). This CDR3 is 15 amino acids long. V lost 6 bases and J lost 5, with 19 bases in between. The CDR3 DNA is TGTGCCAGCAGGCCAGGGGCTAGCGCACGGGAGACCCAGTACTTC. Translating gives CASRPGASARETQYF.

The V and J genes are TRBV10-3 and TRBJ1-4, with TRBD1 as a possible D gene (5 bases). CDR1 and CDR2 (germline): ENHRY, SYGVKD. The CDR3 length is 14 residues. The V gene lost 2 bases and the J gene lost 5 bases, with 9 bases spanning the gap. CDR3 residues: CAISETGTNEKLFF. In DNA form, the CDR3 reads TGTGCCATCAGTGAGACAGGCACAAATGAAAAACTGTTTTTT.

This chain uses TRBV14 with TRBJ2-3; D is undetermined. Germline-derived CDR1 and CDR2 are SGHDN and FVKESK. This CDR3 has 13 amino acids. Trimming pared 3 bases from V and 6 bases from J, leaving 10 bases between. This CDR3 reads CASSQAAGDTQYF. The CDR3 region has the DNA TGTGCCAGCAGCCAGGCAGCTGGCGATACGCAGTATTTT.

V and J are TRBV5-5 and TRBJ1-1, with D possibly being TRBD1 (6 bases). This CDR3 region has 16 residues. Trimming cost V 5 bases and J 1 base, with 18 bases left between them. Per the germline V gene, CDR1 is SGHKS and CDR2 is YYEKEE (reference sequence). The CDR3 DNA reads TGTGCCAGCAGGATTAGAACAGGGTCTCAGAACACTGAAGCTTTCTTT. Its translation is CASRIRTGSQNTEAFF. Full variable domain (missing parts from reference TRBV5-5 and TRBJ1-1): DAGVTQSPTHLIKTRGQQVTLRCSPISGHKSVSWYQQVLGQGPQFIFQYYEKEERGRGNFPDRFSARQFPNYSSELNVNALLLGDSALYLCASRIRTGSQNTEAFFGQGTRLTVV.

This rearrangement joins TRBV19 to TRBJ2-7; 15 bases map to TRBD2. The junction had 4 bases not matched to a gene; V was cut back by 3 bases and J by 4 bases. Per germline, CDR1 LNHDA and CDR2 SQIVND (reference sequence). The CDR3 spans 16 residues. The CDR3 DNA follows: TGTGCCAGTAGTATGGGGACTAGCGGGAGGTATTACGAGCAGTACTTC. Its translation is CASSMGTSGRYYEQYF.

This clone occurred once. The chain couples TRBV5-1 to TRBJ2-1; D is unclear. Trimming left V 4 bases short and J 6 bases short, with 8 bases between. CDR1 SGHRS and CDR2 YFSETQ come from the germline V gene. The CDR3 has 12 amino acids. CDR3 region: CASSMIANEQFF. For the CDR3, the DNA is TGCGCCAGCAGCATGATAGCCAATGAGCAGTTCTTC.

J is TRBJ2-7 and V is TRBV4-1, with D tentatively TRBD2 (6 bases). The V gene's germline CDR1 is MGHRA and CDR2 YSYEKL. Trimming stripped 4 bases from V and 1 base from J, with 14 bases between. CDR3 length: 15 amino acids. CDR3 DNA sequence: TGCGCCAGCAGCCCCCGGGAGAGGGGATCCTACGAGCAGTACTTC. Its translation is CASSPRERGSYEQYF.

The V gene is TRBV27, the J gene TRBJ2-1; TRBD2 agrees at 10 bases. Looked up from germline, CDR1 is MNHEY and CDR2 is SMNVEV (reference sequence). CDR3 length: 15 amino acids. Unmatched junction bases numbered 4, after V lost 6 bases and J lost 2 bases. The CDR3 nucleotides read TGTGCCAGCAGCCGGACTAGCGGCCCCTACAATGAGCAGTTCTTC. Translating it yields CASSRTSGPYNEQFF.

The rearrangement joins TRBV9 to TRBJ1-1, with a possible D match to TRBD1 (5 bases). Germline V gene lookup returns CDR1 SGDLS and CDR2 YYNGEE. The CDR3 is 12 residues long. Trimming removed 3 bases at V and 7 bases at J, with 10 bases between. The CDR3 loop is CASSAGLGEAFF. The CDR3 DNA sequence: TGTGCCAGCAGCGCAGGGTTGGGTGAAGCTTTCTTT.